The following is a TCR beta chain sequence with its context. The record originates from a study of blood T cell repertoires in COVID-19. Germline loops: CDR1 KGHDR, CDR2 SFDVKD. This CDR3 is 14 amino acids long. V lost 1 base, J lost 4 bases, and 9 bases lay in between. In terms of age and location, participants ranged from about 18 to 90 years and lived in around 22 US areas. In the source study's methods: Reference gene primer amplification gave estimated nucleated cell counts. Measured with immunoSEQ multiplex PCR; TCRdb has only the in-frame clones, and not every one. V and J calls and clone size follow that table, whereas D and trimming were derived from the DNA. The sample includes 350,000 to 400,000 clones, roughly 87% of them seen just once.

This chain uses TRBV24-1 with TRBJ1-2; D might be TRBD1 (6 bases). The material sequenced was PBMCs or T cells enriched from blood (not recorded which). This clonotype was sampled from a woman younger than 45 who had recovered from COVID-19. CDR3 protein: CATSDFGRGYGYTF. CDR3 nucleotide sequence: TGTGCCACCAGTGATTTTGGCAGGGGCTATGGCTACACCTTC.